Shown below are 21 T cell receptor beta chains from a single sample sequenced in a study of blood T cells in healthy people across ages. Then a second PCR, running about 6 to 11 cycles, was carried out with a sample-barcoded 5' primer and a J-beta primer mix. TCRdb ran MiXCR on the 5' RACE reads and lists one entry per CDR3 protein. The top ten hold roughly 22% of the sample, which has some 700,000 distinct CDR3 sequences, over 20% seen once. The sample comprised blood. These receptors were taken from a man aged 65 to 85 in good health.

This sequence joins TRBV6-2 or TRBV6-3 and TRBJ2-2; a possible D gene is TRBD2 (6 bases). Germline CDR1 is MNHEY and CDR2 is SVGEGT. This CDR3 region has 14 residues. The ends were cut back, 6 bases at V and 3 bases at J, with 11 bases in the middle. This CDR3 reads CASRAPGDTGELFF. Written as DNA, the CDR3 is TGTGCCAGCAGGGCCCCGGGGGACACCGGGGAGCTGTTTTTT.

This clonotype has more than one count but fewer than ten. V and J are TRBV3-1 and TRBJ2-1, with TRBD2 matching over 7 bases. The CDR3 runs 15 residues. The germline V gene has CDR1 LGHDT and CDR2 YNNKEL (reference sequence). Trimming removed 4 bases from V and 4 bases from J; junction bases left unmatched: 7. CDR3 DNA: TGTGCCAGCAGCCCGGGAGCGGGGAGGTACAATGAGCAGTTCTTC. This sequence encodes CASSPGAGRYNEQFF.

A word on this clonotype: One end of the junction is discordant with germline, which a read error may explain. The chain is built from TRBV5-5 and TRBJ2-1; D is uncertain. TRBJ2-7 explains the end of the DNA better; the J call may be wrong. The CDR3 is made up of 12 amino acids. Germline V CDR1 and CDR2: SGHKS, YYEKEE (reference sequence). The CDR3 DNA is TGTGCCGGCAGCTTGACCAGATACGAGCAGTACTTC. The encoded protein is CAGSLTRYEQYF.

The J gene is TRBJ1-5, the V gene TRBV12-3 or TRBV12-4; D is perhaps TRBD1 (6 bases). V was trimmed by 2 bases and J by 3 bases, leaving 14 bases between them. This CDR3 is 16 amino acids long. As DNA, the CDR3 is TGTGCCAGCAGTTTACCGGGACATAGGAACAATCAGCCCCAGCATTTT. This sequence encodes CASSLPGHRNNQPQHF.

J is TRBJ2-1 and V is TRBV3-1; 9 bases map to TRBD2. The tail of the sequence fits TRBJ2-7 better, so the J call may be wrong. The CDR3 sequence is 15 residues long. Germline V gene lookup returns CDR1 LGHDT and CDR2 YNNKEL (reference sequence). CDR3 sequence reads: CASSPERGASYEQYF. CDR3 bases: TGTGCCAGCAGCCCCGAGCGGGGGGCATCCTACGAGCAGTACTTC.

In this sample, this clonotype turned up a few times. This chain connects TRBV28 to TRBJ2-2; TRBD2 aligns across 12 bases. V was clipped by 5 bases and J by 6 bases; unmatched bases: 7. Germline V CDR1 and CDR2: MDHEN, SYDVKM. The CDR3 totals 16 residues. CDR3: CASSPRLAGAPGELFF. The DNA for the CDR3 is TGTGCCAGCAGTCCGCGACTAGCGGGAGCGCCCGGGGAGCTGTTTTTT.

This clonotype was detected a few times. The chain has TRBV5-1 and TRBJ1-1, with 9 bases aligning to TRBD1. The CDR3 has 16 amino acids. Germline CDR1 is SGHRS and CDR2 is YFSETQ. J was trimmed by 3 bases and V by 4 bases; bases with no gene match: 10. The CDR3 DNA reads TGCGCCAGCAGCCCTACGACAGGGGGGATAGACACTGAAGCTTTCTTT. The encoded protein is CASSPTTGGIDTEAFF. Combining the CDR3 with reference TRBV5-1 and TRBJ1-1 gives the whole variable domain KAGVTQTPRYLIKTRGQQVTLSCSPISGHRSVSWYQQTPGQGLQFLFEYFSETQRNKGNFPGRFSGRQFSNSRSEMNVSTLELGDSALYLCASSPTTGGIDTEAFFGQGTRLTVV.

The V and J genes are TRBV14 and TRBJ2-7, with D perhaps TRBD1 (5 bases). Trimming stripped 0 bases from V and 5 bases from J, with 14 bases between. Germline V gene lookup returns CDR1 SGHDN and CDR2 FVKESK. CDR3 size: 15 residues. CDR3 sequence reads: CASSQEDGRAHEQYF. The CDR3 DNA sequence: TGTGCCAGCAGCCAAGAAGATGGCAGGGCCCACGAGCAGTACTTC.

This clonotype was seen only a few times. Relative to the germline gene, one junction end is altered; a read error may explain this. The rearrangement uses TRBV24-1 and TRBJ2-5; D is perhaps TRBD1 (7 bases). Germline V gene sequence: CDR1 KGHDR, CDR2 SFDVKD. This CDR3 has 12 residues. For the CDR3, the DNA is TGTGCCACCAGTGATCGGACAGGAGGGCAGCTCTTC. It yields the protein CATSDRTGGQLF.

This clonotype came up many times. The genes are TRBV4-2 and TRBJ2-5, with D possibly being TRBD1 (5 bases). CDR3 length: 14 residues. With 0 bases removed from V and 4 bases from J, the gap between germline ends came to 9 bases. CDR1 LGHNA and CDR2 YNFKEQ come from the germline V gene. DNA of the CDR3: TGTGCCAGCAGCCAAGAGGAAGGGGCAGAGACCCAGTACTTC. Translated: CASSQEEGAETQYF.

In DNA form, the CDR3 reads TGTGCCAGCAGTTACCGGGGTATGATGGCCAAAAACATTCAGTACTTC. Protein sequence: CASSYRGMMAKNIQYF. The rearrangement uses TRBV28 and TRBJ2-4; a possible D gene is TRBD2 (5 bases). The CDR3 totals 16 residues. Looked up from germline, CDR1 is MDHEN and CDR2 is SYDVKM. V was clipped by 4 bases and J by 1 base, with 14 bases between them.

CDR3 amino acids: CASKVESTLRDEQFF. CDR3 in DNA: TGCGCCAGCAAAGTGGAATCGACGCTCAGGGATGAGCAGTTCTTC. The gene calls are TRBV5-1 and TRBJ2-1, with D maybe TRBD1 (5 bases). Deletions cut 6 bases from V and 8 bases from J, with 21 bases between. Germline lookup yields CDR1 SGHRS and CDR2 YFSETQ. The CDR3 contains 15 residues.

This clonotype was recorded a few times. The chain recombines TRBV28 with TRBJ1-4, with D possibly TRBD1 on 5 matching bases. The V end lost 5 bases, the J end lost 0 bases, and 10 bases lay between the germline ends. The CDR3 is 15 amino acids. Germline V gives CDR1 MDHEN, CDR2 SYDVKM. The CDR3 region has the DNA TGTGCCAGCAGTCTCGGGACTACAACTAATGAAAAACTGTTTTTT. Encoded protein: CASSLGTTTNEKLFF.

This clonotype appeared a few times. The rearrangement uses TRBV6-6 and TRBJ2-4, with TRBD1 as a possible D gene (5 bases). Germline V gene lookup returns CDR1 MNHNY and CDR2 SVGAGI (reference sequence). Deletions cut 0 bases from V and 3 bases from J, with 12 bases between. CDR3 length equals 16 residues. CDR3 loop: CASSYSSGLGKNIQYF. DNA for the CDR3: TGTGCCAGCAGTTACTCGTCAGGGCTGGGCAAAAACATTCAGTACTTC.

This clonotype came up a few times. The gene calls are TRBV28 and TRBJ1-5; D call uncertain. CDR3 length: 16 residues. Germline CDR1 MDHEN, CDR2 SYDVKM. Trimming removed 2 bases from V and 0 bases from J, with 11 bases in between. For the CDR3, the DNA is TGTGCCAGCAGTTTAGGGTTCGGGTATAGCAATCAGCCCCAGCATTTT. Its translation is CASSLGFGYSNQPQHF.

This clonotype was counted a few times. The chain employs TRBV2 and TRBJ1-2; no clear D. The V end lost 5 bases, the J end lost 6 bases, and 16 bases lay between the germline ends. This CDR3 has 14 residues. In germline, CDR1 is SNHLY, CDR2 FYNNEI. For the CDR3, the DNA is TGTGCCAGCAGTTCGGGCAGAAGTTCCCATGGCTACACCTTC. Translated, it gives CASSSGRSSHGYTF.

This chain uses TRBV12-3 or TRBV12-4 with TRBJ2-3; TRBD2 matches at 7 bases. This CDR3 is 15 amino acids long. Unmatched junction bases numbered 5, after V lost 5 bases and J lost 0 bases. DNA of the CDR3: TGTGCCAGCAGTCGGAGCGGGAAAAGCACAGATACGCAGTATTTT. It yields the protein CASSRSGKSTDTQYF.

This chain connects TRBV5-6 to TRBJ1-1, with D possibly matching TRBD1 (6 bases). The CDR3 contains 12 residues. CDR1 SGHDT and CDR2 YYEEEE come from the germline V gene. V was clipped by 2 bases and J by 11 bases, with 13 bases between them. CDR3 coding DNA: TGTGCCAGCAGCTTTGGGGGCTCAGGGGCTTTCTTT. Amino acids: CASSFGGSGAFF.

This clonotype was counted between two and nine times. This chain links TRBV12-3 or TRBV12-4 with TRBJ1-3, with D possibly matching TRBD1 (5 bases). CDR3 length: 15 residues. The germline V and J ends were trimmed by 4 bases and 0 bases, with 10 bases remaining between them. The chain's CDR3 is CASSSVGGSGNTIYF. CDR3 bases: TGTGCCAGCAGTTCCGTGGGGGGCTCTGGAAACACCATATATTTT.

This clonotype was detected only a few times. A read error may account for a junction end that differs from germline. V and J are TRBV5-5 and TRBJ2-1; D tentatively fits TRBD1 or TRBD2 (7 bases each). The germline V gene has CDR1 SGHKS and CDR2 YYEKEE (reference sequence). There are 16 residues in the CDR3. Here the CDR3 reads CASSLGGERGHNEQFF. Written as DNA, the CDR3 is TGTGCCAGCAGTTTGGGAGGGGAGAGGGGGCACAATGAGCAGTTCTTC.

The rearrangement uses TRBV10-3 and TRBJ2-1; TRBD2 matches at 8 bases. CDR3 length: 15 residues. V was clipped by 10 bases and J by 0 bases; unmatched bases: 8. Germline V lookup: CDR1 ENHRY, CDR2 SYGVKD. CDR3 amino acids: CATAFRGGSYNEQFF. As DNA, the CDR3 is TGTGCCACCGCCTTCCGGGGGGGCTCCTACAATGAGCAGTTCTTC.